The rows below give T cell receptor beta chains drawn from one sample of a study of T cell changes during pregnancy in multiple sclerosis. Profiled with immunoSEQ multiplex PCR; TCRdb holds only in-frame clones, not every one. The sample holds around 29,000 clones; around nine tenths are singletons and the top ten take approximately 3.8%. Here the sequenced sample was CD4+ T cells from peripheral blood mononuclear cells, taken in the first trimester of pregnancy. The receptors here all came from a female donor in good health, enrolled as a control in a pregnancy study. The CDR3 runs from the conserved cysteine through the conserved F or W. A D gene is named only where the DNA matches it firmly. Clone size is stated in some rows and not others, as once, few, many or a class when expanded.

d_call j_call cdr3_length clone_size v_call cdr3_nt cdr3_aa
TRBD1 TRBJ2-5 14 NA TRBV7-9 TGTGCCAGCAGGGGGACCGGGACAGAAGGGACCCAGTACTTC CASRGTGTEGTQYF
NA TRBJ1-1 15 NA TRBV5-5 TGTGCCAGCAGCTTTCAAGTAGGCTGGAGCACTGAAGCTTTCTTT CASSFQVGWSTEAFF
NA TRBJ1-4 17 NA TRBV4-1 TGCGCCAGCAGCCAAGTTCGCGAATCTCCGGGTACTGAAAAACTGTTTTTT CASSQVRESPGTEKLFF
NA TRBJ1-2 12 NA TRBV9 TGTGCCAGCAGCTCCCAGTTGTATGGCTACACCTTC CASSSQLYGYTF
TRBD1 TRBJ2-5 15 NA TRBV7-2 TGTGCCAGCAGGGATGGGACAGGGGGATTTAAGACCCAGTACTTC CASRDGTGGFKTQYF
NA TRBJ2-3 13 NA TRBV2 TGTGCCAGCGGCCAGGGGTCGGCAGATACGCAGTATTTT CASGQGSADTQYF
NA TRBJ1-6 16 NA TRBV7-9 TGTGCCAGCAGCTTAGATGAGGTTTTTGCGGGTTCACCCCTCCACTTT CASSLDEVFAGSPLHF
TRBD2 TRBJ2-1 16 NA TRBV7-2 TGTGCCAGCAGCTTAGTGGGAGCGGGAGGGAACAATGAGCAGTTCTTC CASSLVGAGGNNEQFF
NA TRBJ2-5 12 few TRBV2 TGTGCCAGCACAGGGGAGCAAGAGACCCAGTACTTC CASTGEQETQYF
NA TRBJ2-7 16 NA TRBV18 TGTGCCAGCTCACCATCATTTGGTTCGACCCGAGGCGAGCAGTACTTC CASSPSFGSTRGEQYF
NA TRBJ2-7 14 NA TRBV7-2 TGTGCCAGCAGCTTAGTGGCGGACTCCTACGAGCAGTACTTC CASSLVADSYEQYF
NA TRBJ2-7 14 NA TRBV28 TGTGCCAGACCGGGCGGACACATCTCCTACGAGCAGTACTTC CARPGGHISYEQYF
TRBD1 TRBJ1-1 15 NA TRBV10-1 TGCGCCAGCAGTGAGTCCCGACAGGGATACACTGAAGCTTTCTTT CASSESRQGYTEAFF
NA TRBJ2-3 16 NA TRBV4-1 TGCGCCAGCAGCCAAGTGGGCAGGGAACTTTCAGATACGCAGTATTTT CASSQVGRELSDTQYF
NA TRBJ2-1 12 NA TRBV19 TGTGCCAGTAGCCTCCTTTACAATGAGCAGTTCTTC CASSLLYNEQFF
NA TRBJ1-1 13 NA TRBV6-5 TGTGCCAGCAGGGACCAGGGTAGCACTGAAGCTTTCTTT CASRDQGSTEAFF
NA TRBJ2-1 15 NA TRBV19 TGTGCCAGTAGGGATGCACTACAGGGATACAATGAGCAGTTCTTC CASRDALQGYNEQFF
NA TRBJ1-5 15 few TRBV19 TGTGCCAGTAGCACCTCGGGAGGCAGGAATCAGCCCCAGCATTTT CASSTSGGRNQPQHF
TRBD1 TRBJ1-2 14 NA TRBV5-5 TGTGCCAGCAGCCCAACAGGGGGCGTCTATGGCTACACCTTC CASSPTGGVYGYTF
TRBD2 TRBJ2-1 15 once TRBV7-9 TGTGCCAGCAGACCAGCTAGCGGGAAAAACAATGAGCAGTTCTTC CASRPASGKNNEQFF
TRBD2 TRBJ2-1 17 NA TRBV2 TGTGCCAGCAGGGGGCCCGGGACTAGCGGCAAGTACAATGAGCAGTTCTTC CASRGPGTSGKYNEQFF
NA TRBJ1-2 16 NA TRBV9 TGTGCCAGCAGCACCATCACAGGACAGAGGCTCTATGGCTACACCTTC CASSTITGQRLYGYTF
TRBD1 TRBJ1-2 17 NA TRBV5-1 TGCGCCAGCAGTTATAATCCTCCGGGACAGGGGAACTATGGCTACACCTTC CASSYNPPGQGNYGYTF